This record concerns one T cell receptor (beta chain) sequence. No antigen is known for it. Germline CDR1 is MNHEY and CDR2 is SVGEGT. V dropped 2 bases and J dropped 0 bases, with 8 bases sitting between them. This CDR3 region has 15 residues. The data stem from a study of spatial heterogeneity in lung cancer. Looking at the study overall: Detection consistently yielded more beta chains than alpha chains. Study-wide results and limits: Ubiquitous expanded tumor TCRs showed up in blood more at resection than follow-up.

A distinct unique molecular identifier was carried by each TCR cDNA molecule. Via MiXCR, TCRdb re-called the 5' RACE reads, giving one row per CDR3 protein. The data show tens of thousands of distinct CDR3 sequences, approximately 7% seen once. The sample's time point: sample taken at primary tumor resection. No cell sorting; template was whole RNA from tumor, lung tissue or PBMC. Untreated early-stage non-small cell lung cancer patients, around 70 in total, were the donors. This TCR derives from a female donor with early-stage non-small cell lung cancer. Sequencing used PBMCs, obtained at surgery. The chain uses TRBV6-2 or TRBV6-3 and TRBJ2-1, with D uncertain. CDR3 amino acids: CASSYNSASYNEQFF. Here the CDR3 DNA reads TGTGCCAGCAGTTACAACAGCGCCTCCTACAATGAGCAGTTCTTC.